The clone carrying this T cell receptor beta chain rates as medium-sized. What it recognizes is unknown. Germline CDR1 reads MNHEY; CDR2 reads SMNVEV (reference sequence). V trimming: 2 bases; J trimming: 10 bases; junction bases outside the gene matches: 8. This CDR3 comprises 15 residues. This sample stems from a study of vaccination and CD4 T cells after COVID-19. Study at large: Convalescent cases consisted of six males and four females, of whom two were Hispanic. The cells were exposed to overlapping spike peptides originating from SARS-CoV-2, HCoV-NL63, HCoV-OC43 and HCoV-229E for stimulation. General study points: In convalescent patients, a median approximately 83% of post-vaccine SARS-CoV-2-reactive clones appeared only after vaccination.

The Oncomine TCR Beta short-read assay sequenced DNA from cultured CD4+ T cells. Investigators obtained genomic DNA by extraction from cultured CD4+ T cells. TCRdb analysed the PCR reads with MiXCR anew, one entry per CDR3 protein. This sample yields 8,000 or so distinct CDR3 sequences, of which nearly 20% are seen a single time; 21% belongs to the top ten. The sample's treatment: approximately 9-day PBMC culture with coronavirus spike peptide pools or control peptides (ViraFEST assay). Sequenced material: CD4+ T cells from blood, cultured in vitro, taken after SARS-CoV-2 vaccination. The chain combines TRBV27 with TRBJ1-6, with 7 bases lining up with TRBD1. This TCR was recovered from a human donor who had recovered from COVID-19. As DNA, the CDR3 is TGTGCCAGCAGTTTAGGGACAGAATTGTGGTCACCCCTCCACTTT. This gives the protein CASSLGTELWSPLHF.